This T cell receptor beta chain was recovered during a study of CD8 T cells in ankylosing spondylitis. Regarding the study as a whole: Previously reported in reactive arthritis synovial fluid and blood were some of the motif variants. For ankylosing spondylitis blood, a TCR beta motif of 7 or 8 highly homologous variants appeared characteristic. The clones that were linked to disease were reported to be significantly enriched in matched synovial fluid samples from ankylosing spondylitis patients. Disease-linked clones, CD8+, were relatively rare in peripheral blood.

At least ten counts were recorded for this clonotype. Antigen: not known. Libraries of TCR beta came from quantitative 5'-RACE with molecular barcodes. TCRdb fed the 5' RACE reads into MiXCR, producing one record per CDR3 protein. The sample consists of 200,000 to 250,000 distinct CDR3 sequences, 7% to 8% of them appearing once. This CDR3 comprises 15 residues. The germline V gene encodes CDR1 SEHNR and CDR2 FQNEAQ (reference sequence). Trimming at V came to 0 bases and at J to 6 bases, leaving 7 bases not matched to a gene. Specimen: blood, either unsorted or a sorted T cell fraction (not recorded which). The receptor comes from a male donor with ankylosing spondylitis. V usage is TRBV7-9 and J usage is TRBJ2-5, with 7 bases identical to TRBD1. DNA of the CDR3: TGTGCCAGCAGCTTAGCCTCAGGGGGTCTGAAGACCCAGTACTTC. Its protein is CASSLASGGLKTQYF.